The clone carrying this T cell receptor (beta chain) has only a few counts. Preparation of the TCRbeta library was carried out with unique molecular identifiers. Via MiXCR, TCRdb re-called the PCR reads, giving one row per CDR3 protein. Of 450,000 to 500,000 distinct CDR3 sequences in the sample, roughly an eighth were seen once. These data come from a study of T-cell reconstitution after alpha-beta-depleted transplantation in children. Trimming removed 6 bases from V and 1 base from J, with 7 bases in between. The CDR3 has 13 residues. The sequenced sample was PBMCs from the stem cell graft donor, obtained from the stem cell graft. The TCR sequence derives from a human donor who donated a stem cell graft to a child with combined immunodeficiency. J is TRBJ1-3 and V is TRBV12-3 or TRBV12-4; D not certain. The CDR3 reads CASRGLSGNTIYF. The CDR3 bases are TGTGCCAGCAGAGGGCTATCTGGAAACACCATATATTTT.